Each of the 20 T cell receptor beta chains below was sequenced from the same sample in a study of blood T cell repertoires in COVID-19. TCRdb keeps only in-frame clones here, not all; method: immunoSEQ multiplex PCR. This table holds around 140,000 clones, roughly 80% found once. What was sequenced was PBMCs or T cells enriched from blood (not recorded which). The receptors were sampled from a man aged 40-49 years with acute COVID-19.

This chain links TRBV11-2 with TRBJ1-4; unclear D gene. The CDR3 has 11 residues. Germline V gene data show CDR1 as SGHAT and CDR2 as FQNNGV. The V gene lost 5 bases and the J gene lost 5 bases, with 3 bases spanning the gap. The CDR3 bases are TGTGCCAGCAGCACAAATGAAAAACTGTTTTTT. It is translated as CASSTNEKLFF.

The rearrangement joins TRBV9 to TRBJ2-4; perhaps TRBD2 as D (6 bases). Looked up from germline, CDR1 is SGDLS and CDR2 is YYNGEE. Deletions cut 4 bases from V and 8 bases from J, with 16 bases between. This CDR3 is built from 14 residues. Here the CDR3 reads CASSPGGGPDIQYF. CDR3 nucleotides: TGTGCCAGCAGCCCGGGTGGAGGGCCGGACATTCAGTACTTC.

V is TRBV7-9 and J is TRBJ2-2, with a weak D call TRBD2 (6 bases). CDR1 SEHNR and CDR2 FQNEAQ come from the germline V gene (reference sequence). Trimming pared 7 bases from V and 6 bases from J, leaving 15 bases between. The CDR3 is 14 residues long. The CDR3 region is CASTLGEVAGELFF. The DNA of the CDR3 is TGTGCCAGCACCCTGGGGGAGGTGGCCGGGGAGCTGTTTTTT.

The V and J genes are TRBV11-2 and TRBJ2-7; 8 bases are shared with TRBD1. V lost 1 base and J lost 6; bases outside the gene matches: 2. The CDR3 runs to 13 residues. Germline assignment: CDR1 SGHAT and CDR2 FQNNGV. The CDR3 here is CASSLVTGGEQYF. The CDR3 DNA reads as TGTGCCAGCAGCTTAGTAACAGGGGGCGAGCAGTACTTC.

V gene TRBV5-6 combines with J gene TRBJ1-3; no clear D. CDR3 length equals 13 residues. Germline lookup yields CDR1 SGHDT and CDR2 YYEEEE. The V gene lost 0 bases and the J gene lost 4 bases, with 5 bases spanning the gap. CDR3 in amino acids: CASSLGRGNTIYF. The CDR3, as DNA: TGTGCCAGCAGCTTGGGTCGGGGAAACACCATATATTTT.

J is TRBJ1-2 and V is TRBV19; possible D gene TRBD1, 6 bases. The CDR3 contains 14 residues. The germline CDR1 and CDR2 sequences are LNHDA and SQIVND (reference sequence). V dropped 3 bases and J dropped 5 bases, with 13 bases sitting between them. CDR3 DNA sequence: TGTGCCAGTAGTATCGTGTCAGGGGTGTATGGCTACACCTTC. It codes for CASSIVSGVYGYTF.

The chain links TRBV5-1 to TRBJ2-2; 7 bases agree with TRBD2. Per germline, CDR1 SGHRS and CDR2 YFSETQ. This CDR3 is 16 amino acids long. V was pared by 6 bases and J by 1 base, with 9 bases of the junction left unmatched. The CDR3 reads CASKTAGDLNTGELFF. For the CDR3, the DNA is TGCGCCAGCAAAACGGCGGGAGACCTGAACACCGGGGAGCTGTTTTTT. The complete variable domain, with remaining parts taken from reference TRBV5-1 and TRBJ2-2, reads KAGVTQTPRYLIKTRGQQVTLSCSPISGHRSVSWYQQTPGQGLQFLFEYFSETQRNKGNFPGRFSGRQFSNSRSEMNVSTLELGDSALYLCASKTAGDLNTGELFFGEGSRLTVL.

As to this clone: At one of its ends the junction is not consistent with the germline gene, which may arise from a read error. The CDR3 DNA follows: TGTGCCAGCAGTGTATCTCAAGGACTAGCGGGAAGATCAGATACGCAGTATTTT. Protein sequence: CASSVSQGLAGRSDTQYF. This rearrangement joins TRBV27 to TRBJ2-3, with 12 bases lining up with TRBD2. The CDR3 extends over 18 amino acids. Germline loops: CDR1 MNHEY, CDR2 SMNVEV (reference sequence).

The J gene is TRBJ2-7, the V gene TRBV7-2, with 7 nucleotides matching TRBD2. The V segment lost 1 base and the J segment 2 bases; nucleotides outside the gene matches: 8. The CDR3 is 16 residues long. CDR1 is SGHTA and CDR2 is FQGNSA in the germline V gene. CDR3 residues: CASSLDAGGSPYEQYF. CDR3 nucleotides: TGTGCCAGCAGCTTAGATGCGGGCGGGAGCCCCTACGAGCAGTACTTC.

This clone was counted only a few times. This sequence joins TRBV28 and TRBJ2-2; the match to TRBD1 covers 8 bases. This CDR3 spans 17 amino acids. Germline CDR1 is MDHEN and CDR2 is SYDVKM. Germline trimming cut 5 bases from V and 7 bases from J; bases unmatched to any gene: 15. DNA for the CDR3: TGTGCCAGCAGTCCCCCCATTTCAGGGGGCGCGGACGGGGAGCTGTTTTTT. This sequence encodes CASSPPISGGADGELFF. Full variable domain (remainder filled in from reference TRBV28 and TRBJ2-2): DVKVTQSSRYLVKRTGEKVFLECVQDMDHENMFWYRQDPGLGLRLIYFSYDVKMKEKGDIPEGYSVSREKKERFSLILESASTNQTSMYLCASSPPISGGADGELFFGEGSRLTVL.

This chain links TRBV11-3 with TRBJ2-2; 8 bases map to TRBD2. The CDR3 extends over 15 amino acids. Per germline, CDR1 SGHNT and CDR2 YENEEA. V lost 5 bases and J lost 4; bases outside the gene matches: 6. CDR3 sequence: CASSPRGGSTGELFF. CDR3 in DNA: TGTGCCAGCAGCCCTCGGGGGGGAAGCACCGGGGAGCTGTTTTTT.

The chain is built from TRBV11-2 and TRBJ1-5, with TRBD1 matching over 10 bases. The junction had 5 bases not matched to a gene; V was cut back by 6 bases and J by 3 bases. This CDR3 contains 15 residues. Germline lookup yields CDR1 SGHAT and CDR2 FQNNGV. CDR3 DNA: TGTGCCAGCAGTTGGGGACAGGGGTACAATCAGCCCCAGCATTTT. Its translation is CASSWGQGYNQPQHF. Using reference TRBV11-2 and TRBJ1-5 for the parts outside the CDR3, the full variable domain is EAGVAQSPRYKIIEKRQSVAFWCNPISGHATLYWYQQILGQGPKLLIQFQNNGVVDDSQLPKDRFSAERLKGVDSTLKIQPAKLEDSAVYLCASSWGQGYNQPQHFGDGTRLSIL.

The CDR3: CAVGGTGGEGTQYF. CDR3 in DNA: TGTGCCGTAGGAGGTACTGGGGGCGAGGGTACGCAGTATTTT. The rearrangement joins TRBV6-5 to TRBJ2-3; D is perhaps TRBD1 (6 bases). This CDR3 region has 14 residues. Trimming shortened V by 11 bases and J by 8 bases, and 23 bases separated the two germline ends. Germline V lookup: CDR1 MNHEY, CDR2 SVGAGI.

The rearrangement links TRBV19 to TRBJ1-1; 7 bases fit TRBD1. Trimming cost V 4 bases and J 11 bases; bases outside gene matches: 10. The CDR3 covers 13 residues. The germline V gene has CDR1 LNHDA and CDR2 SQIVND (reference sequence). The CDR3 protein is CASSRGGDFAAFF. DNA of the CDR3: TGTGCCAGTAGTAGAGGGGGCGATTTTGCCGCTTTCTTT.

The chain employs TRBV7-2 and TRBJ1-2; 9 positions match TRBD1. Germline loops: CDR1 SGHTA, CDR2 FQGNSA. The CDR3 spans 15 residues. The V and J ends lost 0 bases and 4 bases, in that order; junction bases with no gene match: 3. CDR3 amino acids: CASSLAGTGPYGYTF. In DNA form, the CDR3 reads TGTGCCAGCAGCTTAGCGGGGACAGGGCCCTATGGCTACACCTTC. Filled out from reference TRBV7-2 and TRBJ1-2, the complete variable domain reads GAGVSQSPSNKVTEKGKDVELRCDPISGHTALYWYRQSLGQGLEFLIYFQGNSAPDKSGLPSDRFSAERTGGSVSTLTIQRTQQEDSAVYLCASSLAGTGPYGYTFGSGTRLTVV.

The genes are TRBV9 and TRBJ2-2; tentatively, D is TRBD1 (6 bases). The CDR3 runs 15 residues. With 0 bases removed from V and 4 bases from J, the gap between germline ends came to 10 bases. Germline CDR1 reads SGDLS; CDR2 reads YYNGEE. Here the CDR3 reads CASSVGQASTGELFF. The CDR3 nucleotides are TGTGCCAGCAGCGTAGGACAGGCGAGCACCGGGGAGCTGTTTTTT. The variable domain in full, with the rest retrieved from reference TRBV9 and TRBJ2-2, is DSGVTQTPKHLITATGQRVTLRCSPRSGDLSVYWYQQSLDQGLQFLIQYYNGEERAKGNILERFSAQQFPDLHSELNLSSLELGDSALYFCASSVGQASTGELFFGEGSRLTVL.

The V call is TRBV2, the J call TRBJ1-5, with D possibly TRBD1 on 6 matching bases. Germline V gene lookup returns CDR1 SNHLY and CDR2 FYNNEI. The CDR3 consists of 12 residues. V was clipped by 7 bases and J by 5 bases, with 9 bases between them. This CDR3 is CASKGVDQPQHF. The CDR3 bases are TGTGCCAGCAAGGGGGTAGATCAGCCCCAGCATTTT.

V usage is TRBV10-1 and J usage is TRBJ2-7; 10 nucleotides agree with TRBD2. CDR1 WNHNN and CDR2 SYGVQD come from the germline V gene (reference sequence). The trim removed 1 base at V and 6 bases at J, leaving 12 bases unmatched. CDR3 length equals 17 residues. CDR3 sequence (DNA): TGCGCCAGCAGTGAGTATTATCCTAGCGGGAGAATCATCGAGCAGTACTTC. It yields the protein CASSEYYPSGRIIEQYF.

As for this clone: This specimen includes other DNA sequences encoding the same CDR3. This chain uses TRBV3-1 (or the pseudogene TRBV3-2) with TRBJ1-1; no clear D. The CDR3 runs 13 residues. V was clipped by 3 bases and J by 1 base, with 6 bases between them. CDR1 is LGHDT and CDR2 is YNNKEL in the germline V gene (reference sequence). CDR3 in amino acids: CASSQARNTEAFF. The CDR3 DNA reads TGTGCCAGCAGCCAGGCAAGGAACACTGAAGCTTTCTTT.

This chain links TRBV2 with TRBJ2-5; D is ambiguous. Germline V gives CDR1 SNHLY, CDR2 FYNNEI. The CDR3 covers 12 residues. V lost 11 bases to trimming and J lost 5 bases, with 15 bases between them. This CDR3 reads CAYGTLGETQYF. CDR3 coding DNA: TGTGCCTACGGCACCCTCGGGGAGACCCAGTACTTC.